The 17 T cell receptor beta chains below all came from one sample that was sequenced in a study of read filtering for tumor transcriptome and immune sequencing. Molecular barcoded adaptors covering alpha/delta and beta/gamma chains were used on around 370 ng RNA. TCRdb processed the reads anew with MiXCR; each CDR3 protein has one entry. The sample holds 20,000 to 25,000 distinct CDR3 sequences, approximately 13% seen once. The sample consisted of a population of CD138-negative cells sorted from bone marrow. These TCRs come from a donor aged 40 or over with multiple myeloma.

This clonotype was observed many times. V usage is TRBV29-1 and J usage is TRBJ2-3; perhaps D is TRBD1 or TRBD2 (5 bases each). Germline CDR1 is SQVTM and CDR2 is ANQGSEA. CDR3 size: 12 residues. V was cut by 8 bases and J by 1 base, with 10 bases left in between. The CDR3: CSLGTGTDTQYF. The CDR3, as DNA: TGCAGCCTGGGGACGGGCACAGATACGCAGTATTTT.

This clonotype was detected many times. V is TRBV29-1 and J is TRBJ2-1; possible D gene TRBD2, 6 bases. The CDR3 has 16 residues. Germline V gives CDR1 SQVTM, CDR2 ANQGSEA. The ends were cut back, 3 bases at V and 0 bases at J, with 15 bases in the middle. CDR3 region: CSVEGGWGSSYNEQFF. The CDR3 coding sequence is TGCAGCGTTGAGGGGGGTTGGGGGAGCTCCTACAATGAGCAGTTCTTC.

Ten or more counts support this clonotype. The chain links TRBV20-1 to TRBJ2-5; D call uncertain. The V end lost 3 bases, the J end lost 1 base, and 9 bases lay between the germline ends. CDR1 is DFQATT and CDR2 is SNEGSKA in the germline V gene (reference sequence). The CDR3 extends over 13 amino acids. The CDR3 coding sequence is TGCAGTGCTAGGGGATCGCTCCAAGAGACCCAGTACTTC. Its translation: CSARGSLQETQYF.

This clonotype was picked up many times. The chain joins TRBV10-2 to TRBJ2-1, with a weak D call TRBD2 (5 bases). Germline CDR1 is WSHSY and CDR2 is SAAADI. The V end was cut by 6 bases, the J end by 9 bases, with 9 bases between. The CDR3 contains 11 residues. This CDR3 reads CASSLAGEQFF. The CDR3 nucleotides read TGCGCCAGCAGCTTGGCGGGTGAGCAGTTCTTC.

With regard to this clonotype: This could be a read error, since a much larger clone is one nucleotide away. J is TRBJ2-1 and V is TRBV11-2, with no clear D. The germline gives CDR1 SGHAT, CDR2 FQNNGV. The CDR3 is 15 residues long. The CDR3, as DNA: TGTGCCAGCAGCTTAGGGTCAGGCTCCTACAATGGGCAGTTCTTC. It encodes CASSLGSGSYNGQFF. Using reference TRBV11-2 and TRBJ2-1 for the parts outside the CDR3, the full variable domain is EAGVAQSPRYKIIEKRQSVAFWCNPISGHATLYWYQQILGQGPKLLIQFQNNGVVDDSQLPKDRFSAERLKGVDSTLKIQPAKLEDSAVYLCASSLGSGSYNGQFFGPGTRLTVL.

This clonotype was seen ten or more times. J is TRBJ1-2 and V is TRBV7-2; no firm D call. The germline V and J ends were trimmed by 1 base and 6 bases, with 15 bases remaining between them. The CDR3 has 15 amino acids. CDR1 is SGHTA, CDR2 FQGNSA, per germline. The DNA for the CDR3 is TGTGCCAGCAGCTTAGGAATTAGGTCTGGAGATGGCTACACCTTC. It is translated as CASSLGIRSGDGYTF.

J is TRBJ2-3 and V is TRBV12-3 or TRBV12-4; D may be TRBD1 or TRBD2 (5 bases each). V lost 3 bases, J lost 6 bases, and 10 bases lay in between. The CDR3 consists of 13 residues. The CDR3 region is CASSLNWGDTQYF. The CDR3 DNA is TGTGCCAGCAGTTTGAACTGGGGGGATACGCAGTATTTT.

This clonotype has ten or more counts. V usage is TRBV5-1 and J usage is TRBJ2-7; TRBD1 agrees at 9 bases. Germline CDR1 and CDR2: SGHRS and YFSETQ. V lost 4 bases to trimming and J lost 5 bases; unmatched junction nucleotides: 4. This CDR3 has 13 residues. The CDR3 DNA reads as TGCGCCAGCAGCGGGACAGGGACCCACGAGCAGTACTTC. This gives the protein CASSGTGTHEQYF.

This clonotype was counted only a few times. Lacking the conserved final phenylalanine or tryptophan, this CDR3 likely reflects a read error. This chain uses TRBV11-2 with TRBJ2-1; TRBD2 agrees at 10 bases. V trimming: 0 bases; J trimming: 8 bases; junction bases outside the gene matches: 7. Looked up from germline, CDR1 is SGHAT and CDR2 is FQNNGV. This CDR3 is built from 16 residues. CDR3 DNA sequence: TGTGCCAGCAGCTTAGATCGGCTAGCGGGGGTCGATGAGCAGTTCTCC. Translated: CASSLDRLAGVDEQFS.

This clonotype was counted a few times. A single base separates this from a much larger clone, so it may be a read error. The rearrangement links TRBV3-1 to TRBJ1-2; 7 bases fit TRBD1. Germline CDR1 LGHDT, CDR2 YNNKEL (reference sequence). The CDR3 sequence is 13 residues long. The CDR3 protein is CTSNHRGGYGYTF. DNA of the CDR3: TGTACCAGCAACCACAGGGGAGGCTATGGCTACACCTTC.

There are many counts of this clonotype. V and J are TRBV18 and TRBJ2-1, with D possibly matching TRBD2 (6 bases). CDR1 is KGHSH and CDR2 is LQKENI in the germline V gene. The CDR3 contains 15 residues. V was cut by 3 bases and J by 1 base, with 10 bases left in between. CDR3 amino acids: CASSPRLESYNEQFF. The CDR3 nucleotides read TGTGCCAGCTCACCCCGACTAGAATCCTACAATGAGCAGTTCTTC.

In its sample, this clonotype was seen many times. The V gene is TRBV25-1, the J gene TRBJ1-1; no firm D call. This CDR3 spans 15 amino acids. From germline, CDR1 is MGHDK and CDR2 SYGVNS. Trimming took 2 bases from V and 1 from J, leaving 11 bases between them. As DNA, the CDR3 is TGTGCCAGCAGTGAAGGCTCAACGGGGAACACTGAAGCTTTCTTT. Residues: CASSEGSTGNTEAFF.

There are many counts of this clonotype. The genes are TRBV20-1 and TRBJ1-5, with D maybe TRBD1 (5 bases). Per germline, CDR1 DFQATT and CDR2 SNEGSKA (reference sequence). V was cut by 8 bases and J by 7 bases, with 18 bases left in between. This CDR3 comprises 13 residues. CDR3 bases: TGCAGTATTGGGGCGGGTTTATTACAGCCCCAGCATTTT. This codes for CSIGAGLLQPQHF.

This clonotype has ten or more counts. The chain uses TRBV11-2 and TRBJ2-7, with 9 bases lining up with TRBD2. The CDR3 has 16 residues. Germline V gene lookup returns CDR1 SGHAT and CDR2 FQNNGV. The V segment lost 1 base and the J segment 6 bases; nucleotides outside the gene matches: 10. In DNA form, the CDR3 reads TGTGCCAGCAGCTTAGCGGCCCCGGGACTAGCTGCCGAGCAGTACTTC. It encodes CASSLAAPGLAAEQYF.

This clonotype has only a few counts. J is TRBJ2-6 and V is TRBV6-2 or TRBV6-3, with D unresolved. The CDR3 runs to 15 residues. Germline V gene data show CDR1 as MNHEY and CDR2 as SVGEGT. The germline V and J ends were trimmed by 6 bases and 0 bases, with 9 bases remaining between them. DNA for the CDR3: TGTGCCAGCAGAACGAGGAGCTCTGGGGCCAACGTCCTGACTTTC. Translating it yields CASRTRSSGANVLTF.

This sequence joins TRBV29-1 and TRBJ1-1; D is undetermined. CDR3 length equals 12 residues. With 6 bases removed from V and 3 bases from J, the gap between germline ends came to 11 bases. The germline V gene encodes CDR1 SQVTM and CDR2 ANQGSEA. In DNA, the CDR3 is TGCAGCGTCTCACAGCTGGACACTGAAGCTTTCTTT. Amino acid sequence: CSVSQLDTEAFF. The full variable domain, completed using reference TRBV29-1 and TRBJ1-1, is SAVISQKPSRDICQRGTSLTIQCQVDSQVTMMFWYRQQPGQSLTLIATANQGSEATYESGFVIDKFPISRPNLTFSTLTVSNMSPEDSSIYLCSVSQLDTEAFFGQGTRLTVV.

On this clonotype: It is likely a read error: a sequence one base away is far more abundant. The gene calls are TRBV6-5 and TRBJ2-1, with a tentative D call TRBD2 (5 bases). CDR1 MNHEY and CDR2 SVGAGI come from the germline V gene. This CDR3 comprises 11 residues. CDR3 nucleotide sequence: TGTGCCAGTTCGGGGTACAATGAGCAGCTCTTC. It codes for CASSGYNEQLF.